This T cell receptor (beta chain) derives from a study of cytomegalovirus exposure and HLA in healthy donors. As for this clone: Antigen specificity is unknown.

General observations from the study: Three chains tied to CMV proved CMV antigen-specific in vitro. Later on, a genetic analysis was performed. It linked a missense variant in DCLRE1C with V- and J-gene trimming of TCR beta.

Germline values: CDR1 SGHRS, CDR2 YFSETQ. The CDR3 contains 18 residues. Trimming pared 1 base from V and 1 base from J, leaving 19 bases between. The PCR ran on 60 Vbeta and 13 Jbeta primers. Sequencing used immunoSEQ multiplex PCR; TCRdb keeps in-frame clones, though not all of them. The table records about 180,000 clones, just over 75% of them present only once. The source of this sequence is a man between 18 and 29 years old in good health and CMV-seronegative. The V gene is TRBV5-1, the J gene TRBJ2-3; D is perhaps TRBD2 (5 bases). Sequencing was carried out using PBMCs. As DNA, the CDR3 is TGCGCCAGCAGCTTGTCCAGAAGCGGCACCTGGGGCACAGATACGCAGTATTTT. As protein: CASSLSRSGTWGTDTQYF.